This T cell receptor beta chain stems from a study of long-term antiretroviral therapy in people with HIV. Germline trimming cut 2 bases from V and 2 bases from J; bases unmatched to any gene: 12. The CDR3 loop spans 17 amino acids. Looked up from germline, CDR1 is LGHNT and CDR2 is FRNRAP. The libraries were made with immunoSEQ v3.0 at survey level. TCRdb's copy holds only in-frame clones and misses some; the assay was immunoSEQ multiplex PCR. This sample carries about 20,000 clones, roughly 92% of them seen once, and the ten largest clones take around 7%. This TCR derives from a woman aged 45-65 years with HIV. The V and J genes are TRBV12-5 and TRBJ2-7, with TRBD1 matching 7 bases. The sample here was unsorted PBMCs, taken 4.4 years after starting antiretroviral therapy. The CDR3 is CASGLPPLQGSPYEQYF. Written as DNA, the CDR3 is TGTGCTAGTGGTTTGCCACCTCTACAGGGGTCCCCCTACGAGCAGTACTTC.